This T cell receptor (beta chain) was found in a study of T cells after somatic rescue of genetic block (dated by TCRdb to 2018 to 2020). Context from the whole study: The study assessed how robust, over the long term, a T-cell system was when the system had developed through somatic rescue of a genetic block in T-cell development.

The germline V and J ends show losses of 4 bases and 0 bases respectively, and no gene match explains 14 bases of the junction. CDR1 and CDR2 (SGHKS, YYEKEE) derive from the germline V gene (reference sequence). CDR3 length: 19 amino acids, cysteine to phenylalanine. Only the CDR3 part of the read is kept: 57 bases, read in frame from the first base. The library came from the immunoSEQ multiplex PCR assay. TCRdb's version of the immuneACCESS table is confined to in-frame rearrangements and falls short of the full clone set. An unresolved V gene accounts for under half of the shortfall where checked; the remainder is of unknown origin. A total of approximately 100,000 clones appear in this sample, about 87% of them only once. The ten largest clones take up around 1.5% of the sample. About this clone: The antigen it binds to is not known. Per-base quality was not reported, and no clone a single base away is much larger than it.

What was sequenced was peripheral blood mononuclear cells (PBMCs). The chain employs TRBV5-5 and TRBJ1-5; TRBD1 matches 9 bases in the middle. The origin of this receptor is a woman aged 18-29 years. The bases read TGTGCCAGCAGCCCAAAGTACCGGGACAGGGTGATTAGCAATCAGCCCCAGCATTTT. The translation is CASSPKYRDRVISNQPQHF.